This TCR beta chain was sequenced during a study of identical twins. Study-level points and caveats: Partly confounded zero-insertion analyses could result from invariant MAIT and iNKT cells. Abundant beta clonotypes from cord blood had fewer insertions, unlike memory repertoires, which showed none. Low generation-probability sequences were in excess among twin-shared out-of-frame alpha sequences.

TCRdb processed the 5' RACE reads anew with MiXCR; each CDR3 protein has one entry. Of 250,000 or so distinct CDR3 sequences in the sample, 12% were seen once. This clonotype was detected only a few times. What it binds is unknown. V gave up 0 bases and J gave up 6 bases; unmatched junction bases: 7. In germline, CDR1 is MNHEY, CDR2 SVGAGI. CDR3 length: 15 residues. Separately, the same data were catalogued under a study of yellow fever vaccine responses in identical twins.

The V gene is TRBV6-5, the J gene TRBJ2-5; TRBD1 matches at 7 bases. Sequencing was done on a sample of memory (CD45RO+) T cells sorted from blood. The sequence was obtained from a woman under 30 in good health. CDR3 DNA sequence: TGTGCCAGCAGTTACTCGAACAGGGGAGTAAAGACCCAGTACTTC. Amino acid sequence: CASSYSNRGVKTQYF.